This TCR beta chain was identified in a study of blood T cell repertoires in COVID-19. The CDR3 totals 11 residues. Germline V CDR1 and CDR2: MDHEN, SYDVKM. The V end lost 8 bases, the J end lost 11 bases, and 13 bases lay between the germline ends. Using immunoSEQ multiplex PCR, the repertoire was profiled, and TCRdb retains in-frame clones only, with some absent. This sample has about 140,000 clones, with roughly 80% found just once. The genes are TRBV28 and TRBJ1-3; D possibly corresponds to TRBD1 (5 bases). This receptor was identified in a man aged 50 to 60 with active or convalescent COVID-19. Material: peripheral blood. CDR3 region: CASGWGGPIYF. DNA for the CDR3: TGTGCCAGCGGGTGGGGGGGACCCATATATTTT.